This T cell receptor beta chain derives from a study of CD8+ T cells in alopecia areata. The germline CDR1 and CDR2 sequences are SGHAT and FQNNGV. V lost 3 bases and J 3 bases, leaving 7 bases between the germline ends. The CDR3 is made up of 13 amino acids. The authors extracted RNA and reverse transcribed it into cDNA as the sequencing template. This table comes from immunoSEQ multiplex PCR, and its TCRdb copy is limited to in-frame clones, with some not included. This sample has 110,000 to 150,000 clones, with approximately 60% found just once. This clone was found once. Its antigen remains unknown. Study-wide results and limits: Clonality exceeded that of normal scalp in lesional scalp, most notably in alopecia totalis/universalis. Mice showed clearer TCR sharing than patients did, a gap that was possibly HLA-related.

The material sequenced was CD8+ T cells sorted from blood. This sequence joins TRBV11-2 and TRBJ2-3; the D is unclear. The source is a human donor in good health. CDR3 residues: CASSFRKTDTQYF. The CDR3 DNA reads TGTGCCAGCAGCTTTAGAAAAACAGATACGCAGTATTTT.